This T cell receptor (beta chain) appears in the sequencing data of a study of control samples from healthy donors and cancer patients (dated by TCRdb to 2020 to 2021). Including cysteine and phenylalanine, the CDR3 has 16 amino acids. Just CDR3 DNA is preserved here, 48 bases in frame from base 1. The germline V and J ends show losses of 6 bases and 3 bases respectively, and no gene match explains 7 bases of the junction. From a lookup of the germline V gene, CDR1 and CDR2 are KGHSH and LQKENI. A remark on this clone: The antigen it binds to is not known. No per-base quality is available; no much larger clone lies one base away.

The method was the immunoSEQ multiplex PCR assay. This is the immuneACCESS table as TCRdb keeps it, with only in-frame sequences that have V and J called. A part of the clones is gone; compared with another copy, unresolved V genes explain less than half, and the rest is unexplained. In this sample the table shows 150,000 to 160,000 clones, about 93% of which occur a single time. The ten largest clonotypes hold more than 2% of the sample. The receptor comes from a man aged 50-59 years in good health. Recombination connected TRBV18 to TRBJ2-1, and TRBD1 matches 11 of the central bases. The material sequenced was blood. The DNA is as follows: TGTGCCAGCTCTGCCGCCGGGACAGGGGGCTACAATGAGCAGTTCTTC. This is translated as CASSAAGTGGYNEQFF. Here the CDR3 is joined to the reference TRBV18 and TRBJ2-1 genes, and the full variable domain is: NAGVMQNPRHLVRRRGQEARLRCSPMKGHSHVYWYRQLPEEGLKFMVYLQKENIIDESGMPKERFSAEFPKEGPSILRIQQVVRGDSAAYFCASSAAGTGGYNEQFFGPGTRLTVL.